The 31 T cell receptor beta chains below were found in one sample sequenced in a study of neurological immune-mediated disorders (dated by TCRdb to about 2019). Library method: 5' RACE. The sequencer was an Illumina HiSeq 2500. TCRdb reprocessed the public reads (quality trimming at Q25 with fastp, clone calling with MiXCR) and kept in-frame beta chains. Rows are unified per CDR3 protein, each entry keeping the most common DNA and genes. The sample table contains tens of thousands of distinct CDR3 sequences; only one count was recorded for around 3.6% of them. The ten largest clones capture 1.6% of the sample. The sequencing sample was made of PBMCs. Receptor source: a man in his thirties or forties with multiple sclerosis.

This clonotype was seen a handful of times. This chain joins TRBV12-3 or TRBV12-4 and TRBJ2-7; D gene unclear. This CDR3 is built from 13 residues. Between the trimmed V and J ends, which lost 6 bases and 3 bases, there was a span of 12 bases. CDR3 region: CASSPTDFYEQYF. The CDR3 region has the DNA TGTGCCAGCAGCCCTACTGATTTCTACGAGCAGTACTTC.

In its sample, this clonotype was seen many times. V gene TRBV29-1 combines with J gene TRBJ2-1; D gene unclear. The V gene's germline CDR1 is SQVTM and CDR2 ANQGSEA. Trimming took off 4 bases at V and 0 bases at J, with 10 bases between the two ends. The CDR3 is made up of 14 amino acids. As DNA, the CDR3 is TGCAGCGTTGTTAGTGGCAGCTCCTACAATGAGCAGTTCTTC. Its protein is CSVVSGSSYNEQFF.

This clonotype was detected ten times or more. The gene calls are TRBV28 and TRBJ2-1, with 10 bases matching TRBD2. The V gene end was trimmed by 6 bases and the J gene end by 5 bases; junction bases not matched to a gene: 7. Germline V lookup: CDR1 MDHEN, CDR2 SYDVKM. The CDR3 contains 15 residues. CDR3 nucleotides: TGTGCCAGCAGCCCCTGGACTAGCGGAAACAATGAGCAGTTCTTC. It codes for CASSPWTSGNNEQFF.

At least ten counts were recorded for this clonotype. The chain links TRBV3-1 to TRBJ2-2; D may be TRBD1 (6 bases). Trimming removed 2 bases at V and 3 bases at J, with 19 bases between. Per germline, CDR1 LGHDT and CDR2 YNNKEL (reference sequence). The CDR3 consists of 18 residues. The CDR3 nucleotides read TGTGCCAGCAGCCAACATACAGGGTCGGATGTGCACACCGGGGAGCTGTTTTTT. Amino acid sequence: CASSQHTGSDVHTGELFF.

This clonotype occurred many times. The gene calls are TRBV27 and TRBJ1-2; D might be TRBD1 (5 bases). Trimming took 2 bases from V and 0 from J, leaving 7 bases between them. The CDR3 loop spans 14 amino acids. Germline-derived CDR1 and CDR2 are MNHEY and SMNVEV (reference sequence). The CDR3 protein is CASSLGASNYGYTF. The CDR3 coding sequence is TGTGCCAGCAGTTTAGGGGCCTCTAACTATGGCTACACCTTC.

About this clonotype: Just one base apart from a much larger clone, this may be a read error. The chain joins TRBV28 to TRBJ2-3, with D possibly TRBD2 on 5 matching bases. CDR1 is MDHEN and CDR2 is SYDVKM in the germline V gene. With 7 bases removed from V and 13 bases from J, the gap between germline ends came to 18 bases. CDR3 length: 12 amino acids. DNA for the CDR3: TGTGCCAGCAACCGCGGACTCACCTGGGAGTATTTT. It specifies CASNRGLTWEYF.

This clonotype was counted ten times or more. The V and J genes are TRBV2 and TRBJ1-2; 7 bases are shared with TRBD1. This CDR3 region has 12 residues. After removal of 6 bases from V and 2 bases from J, the junction contained 0 bases not matched to a gene. Germline V gene sequence: CDR1 SNHLY, CDR2 FYNNEI. The CDR3, as DNA: TGTGCCAGCAGGACAGGGAACTATGGCTACACCTTC. Amino acids: CASRTGNYGYTF.

This clonotype occurred a few times. CDR3 amino acids: CASSFTRGGVNTGELFF. The CDR3 DNA reads as TGTGCCAGCAGTTTTACGAGGGGAGGAGTAAACACCGGGGAGCTGTTTTTT. This chain uses TRBV12-3 or TRBV12-4 with TRBJ2-2, with D possibly being TRBD2 (6 bases). The V gene lost 3 bases and the J gene lost 2 bases, with 16 bases spanning the gap. The CDR3 length is 17 residues.

This clonotype has a count of ten or more. The rearrangement uses TRBV7-9 and TRBJ1-4; D ambiguous. This CDR3 has 13 residues. CDR1 and CDR2 (germline): SEHNR, FQNEAQ (reference sequence). The V end was cut by 4 bases, the J end by 10 bases, with 13 bases between. CDR3 in amino acids: CASSSDGEGKLFF. In DNA form, the CDR3 reads TGTGCCAGCAGCTCGGACGGGGAGGGAAAACTGTTTTTT.

This clonotype has at least ten counts. The DNA for the CDR3 is TGCAGTGCCGTCCCTAGTGAGACCCAGTACTTC. It encodes CSAVPSETQYF. The J gene is TRBJ2-5, the V gene TRBV20-1; D unresolved. The CDR3 is 11 residues long. Germline CDR1 is DFQATT and CDR2 is SNEGSKA (reference sequence). Trimming took 6 bases from V and 5 from J, leaving 10 bases between them.

The table lists this clonotype with many counts. V and J are TRBV9 and TRBJ2-1; 7 bases are shared with TRBD2. The ends lost 3 bases at V and 4 bases at J; junction bases unmatched: 7. The CDR3 consists of 15 residues. Germline V gene data show CDR1 as SGDLS and CDR2 as YYNGEE. This chain's CDR3 is CASSASLATYNEQFF. The CDR3 DNA follows: TGTGCCAGCAGCGCCTCACTAGCGACGTACAATGAGCAGTTCTTC. Full variable domain (rest looked up from reference TRBV9 and TRBJ2-1): DSGVTQTPKHLITATGQRVTLRCSPRSGDLSVYWYQQSLDQGLQFLIQYYNGEERAKGNILERFSAQQFPDLHSELNLSSLELGDSALYFCASSASLATYNEQFFGPGTRLTVL.

This clonotype was detected many times. The chain joins TRBV27 to TRBJ2-7; D is ambiguous. V dropped 5 bases and J dropped 6 bases, with 17 bases sitting between them. This CDR3 comprises 14 residues. CDR1 MNHEY and CDR2 SMNVEV come from the germline V gene (reference sequence). This CDR3 reads CASSPITLSGEQYF. The CDR3 DNA is TGTGCCAGCAGTCCGATAACTCTTTCGGGCGAGCAGTACTTC.

This clonotype was seen many times. The CDR3 loop reads CSARGRPTGGLSYEQYF. The DNA for the CDR3 is TGCAGTGCTAGAGGACGACCTACAGGGGGCTTATCCTACGAGCAGTACTTC. This rearrangement joins TRBV20-1 to TRBJ2-7; TRBD1 aligns across 9 bases. The CDR3 runs to 17 residues. The ends lost 1 base at V and 1 base at J; junction bases unmatched: 11. The germline CDR1 and CDR2 sequences are DFQATT and SNEGSKA (reference sequence).

This clonotype was seen at least ten times. This chain connects TRBV5-1 to TRBJ1-5, with 9 bases lining up with TRBD1. This CDR3 has 17 amino acids. The V gene's germline CDR1 is SGHRS and CDR2 YFSETQ. V trimming: 0 bases; J trimming: 1 base; junction bases outside the gene matches: 5. CDR3 coding DNA: TGCGCCAGCAGCTTGGATCCGACAGGGGGAAGCAATCAGCCCCAGCATTTT. It specifies CASSLDPTGGSNQPQHF. Full variable domain (remainder filled in from reference TRBV5-1 and TRBJ1-5): KAGVTQTPRYLIKTRGQQVTLSCSPISGHRSVSWYQQTPGQGLQFLFEYFSETQRNKGNFPGRFSGRQFSNSRSEMNVSTLELGDSALYLCASSLDPTGGSNQPQHFGDGTRLSIL.

This clonotype has at least ten counts. This rearrangement joins TRBV7-9 to TRBJ2-1; tentatively, D is TRBD2 (6 bases). Looked up from germline, CDR1 is SEHNR and CDR2 is FQNEAQ (reference sequence). Trimming cost V 6 bases and J 0 bases, with 12 bases left between them. The CDR3 length is 15 residues. CDR3 residues: CASRTLASSYNEQFF. The CDR3 DNA reads TGTGCCAGCAGGACTCTAGCGAGCTCCTACAATGAGCAGTTCTTC.

V is TRBV6-5 and J is TRBJ1-2, with a weak D call TRBD1 (5 bases). CDR3 length: 14 amino acids. Germline V lookup: CDR1 MNHEY, CDR2 SVGAGI. V shed 5 bases and J shed 2 bases, with 12 bases lying between them. CDR3: CASSPGHANYGYTF. CDR3 coding DNA: TGTGCCAGCAGTCCTGGACATGCCAACTATGGCTACACCTTC.

At least ten counts were recorded for this clonotype. The chain recombines TRBV7-9 with TRBJ2-3, with TRBD1 identical over 7 bases. Trimming took 7 bases from V and 2 from J; bases not matched to a gene: 3. The CDR3 is 13 residues long. Germline-derived CDR1 and CDR2 are SEHNR and FQNEAQ (reference sequence). As DNA, the CDR3 is TGTGCCAGCACCGGGACAGCCACAGATACGCAGTATTTT. This codes for CASTGTATDTQYF. The variable domain in full, with the rest retrieved from reference TRBV7-9 and TRBJ2-3, is DTGVSQNPRHKITKRGQNVTFRCDPISEHNRLYWYRQTLGQGPEFLTYFQNEAQLEKSRLLSDRFSAERPKGSFSTLEIQRTEQGDSAMYLCASTGTATDTQYFGPGTRLTVL.

This clonotype was counted at least ten times. This chain joins TRBV7-7 and TRBJ2-5; D assignment may be TRBD1 or TRBD2 (5 bases each). This CDR3 spans 15 amino acids. In germline, CDR1 is SSHAT, CDR2 FNYEAQ (reference sequence). Trimming removed 5 bases from V and 5 bases from J, with 18 bases in between. CDR3 in DNA: TGTGCCAGCAGCGCCGGTACAGGAGGTTCCGAGACCCAGTACTTC. It encodes CASSAGTGGSETQYF.

This clonotype was counted ten times or more. The gene calls are TRBV7-2 and TRBJ2-1; 12 bases align to TRBD2. The length of the CDR3 is 15 residues. V was clipped by 4 bases and J by 9 bases; unmatched bases: 7. The germline V gene encodes CDR1 SGHTA and CDR2 FQGNSA. The CDR3 DNA follows: TGTGCCAGCAGCTCACTAGCGGGGGGTTTAAGTGAGCAGTTCTTC. This codes for CASSSLAGGLSEQFF.

This clonotype was observed at least ten times. This chain joins TRBV6-6 and TRBJ1-3; TRBD1 is a possible D gene (6 bases). Germline loops: CDR1 MNHNY, CDR2 SVGAGI (reference sequence). The CDR3 contains 15 residues. Trimming pared 5 bases from V and 1 base from J, leaving 12 bases between. The CDR3 sequence is CASSQSRGSGNTIYF. The DNA for the CDR3 is TGTGCCAGCAGTCAAAGCAGGGGTTCTGGAAACACCATATATTTT.

This clonotype was counted ten times or more. The chain has TRBV20-1 and TRBJ2-3; no clear D. V was cut by 3 bases and J by 1 base, with 5 bases left in between. The CDR3 runs to 12 residues. CDR1 is DFQATT, CDR2 SNEGSKA, per germline (reference sequence). CDR3 loop: CSASGGTDTQYF. The CDR3 DNA is TGCAGTGCTAGTGGCGGCACAGATACGCAGTATTTT.

There are many counts of this clonotype. The chain couples TRBV5-1 to TRBJ2-5, with D perhaps matching TRBD2 (6 bases). Trimming removed 5 bases at V and 5 bases at J, with 13 bases between. This CDR3 spans 13 amino acids. In germline, CDR1 is SGHRS, CDR2 YFSETQ. The CDR3 DNA reads TGCGCCAGCAGGCCTAGCGTGAGGGAGACCCAGTACTTC. Its protein is CASRPSVRETQYF.

This clonotype was seen ten or more times. The rearrangement links TRBV7-2 to TRBJ2-7, with a weak D call TRBD1 (5 bases). Looked up from germline, CDR1 is SGHTA and CDR2 is FQGNSA. CDR3 size: 15 residues. Trimming shortened V by 3 bases and J by 3 bases, and 15 bases separated the two germline ends. The CDR3 loop is CASSFEQARDYEQYF. CDR3 in DNA: TGTGCCAGCAGCTTTGAACAGGCGAGAGACTACGAGCAGTACTTC.

This clonotype showed up many times. The genes are TRBV6-6 and TRBJ2-2; tentatively, D is TRBD1 (6 bases). Trimming took off 5 bases at V and 7 bases at J, with 11 bases between the two ends. The CDR3 contains 13 residues. Germline CDR1 MNHNY, CDR2 SVGAGI (reference sequence). The CDR3 sequence: CASSQQGSGELFF. CDR3 DNA: TGTGCCAGCAGTCAACAGGGTAGCGGGGAGCTGTTTTTT.

Ten or more counts support this clonotype. J is TRBJ2-2 and V is TRBV4-1; 9 positions match TRBD1. This CDR3 is 16 amino acids long. CDR1 and CDR2 from the germline V gene are MGHRA and YSYEKL. V was pared by 0 bases and J by 7 bases, with 6 bases of the junction left unmatched. The CDR3 loop reads CASSQDGTGYGGELFF. The CDR3 DNA reads as TGCGCCAGCAGCCAAGACGGGACAGGGTACGGCGGGGAGCTGTTTTTT.

The rearrangement links TRBV6-6 to TRBJ2-1, with a possible D match to TRBD1 (6 bases). In germline, CDR1 is MNHNY, CDR2 SVGAGI (reference sequence). The V end was cut by 6 bases, the J end by 8 bases, with 14 bases between. The CDR3 has 13 amino acids. This CDR3 is CASSSPGVDEQFF. The DNA of the CDR3 is TGTGCCAGCAGCTCCCCAGGGGTCGATGAGCAGTTCTTC.

At least ten counts were recorded for this clonotype. The rearrangement uses TRBV9 and TRBJ1-2, with a weak D call TRBD1 (6 bases). CDR3 length equals 14 residues. Germline V gene data show CDR1 as SGDLS and CDR2 as YYNGEE. Trimming cost V 4 bases and J 2 bases, with 12 bases left between them. As DNA, the CDR3 is TGTGCCAGCAGCCTCCGACAGGCCAACTATGGCTACACCTTC. Translation: CASSLRQANYGYTF.

This clonotype was seen just once. Just one base apart from a much larger clone, this may be a read error. The rearrangement joins TRBV20-1 to TRBJ1-1; D is possibly TRBD1 (5 bases). The germline CDR1 and CDR2 sequences are DFQATT and SNEGSKA (reference sequence). The CDR3 runs 11 residues. The CDR3 is CNGTVNTEAFF. The CDR3 nucleotides are TGCAATGGGACGGTGAACACTGAAGCTTTCTTT.

A note on this clonotype: It may be a read error: a sequence one base away is much more abundant. The chain employs TRBV20-1 and TRBJ2-1, with D perhaps matching TRBD2 (6 bases). The germline V gene encodes CDR1 DFQATT and CDR2 SNEGSKA (reference sequence). This CDR3 is 15 amino acids long. DNA of the CDR3: TGCAGTGCTAGGGGTGACAATAGCGGAGCAAATGTGCAGTTCTTC. It encodes CSARGDNSGANVQFF.

This clonotype was seen ten or more times. The rearrangement uses TRBV20-1 and TRBJ2-7, with D possibly called TRBD1 or TRBD2 (5 bases each). Trimming pared 1 base from V and 7 bases from J, leaving 17 bases between. Looked up from germline, CDR1 is DFQATT and CDR2 is SNEGSKA (reference sequence). The CDR3 spans 14 residues. The CDR3 loop reads CSARGDGERPEQYF. The CDR3 coding sequence is TGCAGTGCTAGAGGGGACGGTGAGCGGCCTGAGCAGTACTTC.

The chain couples TRBV28 to TRBJ1-6; possible D gene TRBD1, 5 bases. The CDR3 sequence is 15 residues long. The V gene's germline CDR1 is MDHEN and CDR2 SYDVKM. Trimming shortened V by 4 bases and J by 5 bases, and 12 bases separated the two germline ends. Here the CDR3 DNA reads TGTGCCAGCAGTTACATGGGGGGGGATAATTCACCCCTCCACTTT. Its translation is CASSYMGGDNSPLHF.